This is a list of T cell receptor beta chains from one sample in a study of vaccination effects on CD4 cells after COVID-19. Their specific antigens are unknown. Repertoires were generated with immunoSEQ multiplex PCR, while TCRdb's copy carries only in-frame clones and drops some. The repertoire holds about 73,000 clones, with 78% as singletons. Sequenced material: CD4+ T cells from PBMCs cultured with SARS-CoV-2 spike peptides, taken before COVID-19 vaccination. The receptors here all came from a human donor who received a COVID-19 vaccine. Each CDR3 is given with its conserved first and last residue. Fields, in order: clone size, J gene, D gene, V gene, CDR3 DNA, CDR3 protein. The D gene is left open where the match is weak. Size is stated for part of the rows, as once, few or many counts, or as a class when the clone is expanded.

abundance: NA
j_gene: TRBJ2-2
d_gene: NA
v_gene: TRBV7-6
CDR3nt: TGTGCCAGCAGCTTATACGCAGGAACGAACACCGGGGAGCTGTTTTTT
CDR3aa: CASSLYAGTNTGELFF

abundance: NA
j_gene: TRBJ1-4
d_gene: NA
v_gene: TRBV27
CDR3nt: TGTGCCAGCACTCTAAGGGGTTCGGATGAAAAACTGTTTTTT
CDR3aa: CASTLRGSDEKLFF

abundance: NA
j_gene: TRBJ1-1
d_gene: NA
v_gene: TRBV2
CDR3nt: TGTGCCAGCAGGGGGGTGACGGGAAAGACTGAAGCTTTCTTT
CDR3aa: CASRGVTGKTEAFF

abundance: NA
j_gene: TRBJ2-3
d_gene: NA
v_gene: TRBV6-5
CDR3nt: TGTGCCAGCAGGCTAAGCACAGATACGCAGTATTTT
CDR3aa: CASRLSTDTQYF

abundance: NA
j_gene: TRBJ1-2
d_gene: NA
v_gene: TRBV18
CDR3nt: TGTGCCAGCTCACCGAGCGTCGGGGGTGATGGCTACACCTTC
CDR3aa: CASSPSVGGDGYTF

abundance: NA
j_gene: TRBJ2-5
d_gene: TRBD2
v_gene: TRBV2
CDR3nt: TGTGCCAGCAGTTTGTCGGGGGGGCAAGGGGGAGTTGACTTC
CDR3aa: CASSLSGGQGGVDF

abundance: NA
j_gene: TRBJ1-5
d_gene: NA
v_gene: TRBV19
CDR3nt: TGTGCCAGTAGTCCGAGGGAGAGGGGAGCCTTCAATCAGCCCCAGCATTTT
CDR3aa: CASSPRERGAFNQPQHF

abundance: NA
j_gene: TRBJ2-6
d_gene: NA
v_gene: TRBV3-1/TRBV3-2
CDR3nt: TGTGCCAGCAGCCAAGGGCTGGGAGGGGGCTTGCTCTGGTATGGGGCCAACGTCCTGACTTTC
CDR3aa: CASSQGLGGGLLWYGANVLTF

abundance: NA
j_gene: TRBJ2-5
d_gene: TRBD2
v_gene: TRBV27
CDR3nt: TGTGCCACCCGGGCTAGCGGGCAAGAGACCCAGTACTTC
CDR3aa: CATRASGQETQYF

abundance: NA
j_gene: TRBJ2-3
d_gene: NA
v_gene: TRBV24-1
CDR3nt: TGTGCCACCAGTGATTTCGAGGGCAGGAGCACAGATACGCAGTATTTT
CDR3aa: CATSDFEGRSTDTQYF

abundance: NA
j_gene: TRBJ1-6
d_gene: TRBD1
v_gene: TRBV28
CDR3nt: TGTGCCAGCAGTTTGCCCGGGGACAGGGGTTCTTCACCCCTCCACTTT
CDR3aa: CASSLPGDRGSSPLHF

abundance: once
j_gene: TRBJ2-3
d_gene: TRBD2
v_gene: TRBV6-1
CDR3nt: TGTGCCAGCAGTGAAGTTAGCGGGGGCCCCTCCGACACAGATACGCAGTATTTT
CDR3aa: CASSEVSGGPSDTDTQYF

abundance: NA
j_gene: TRBJ1-2
d_gene: NA
v_gene: TRBV28
CDR3nt: TGTGCCAGTCAGTCCGGAGCTAACTATGGCTACACCTTC
CDR3aa: CASQSGANYGYTF

abundance: NA
j_gene: TRBJ2-5
d_gene: NA
v_gene: TRBV7-9
CDR3nt: TGTGCCAGCAGCTCTACAAAGCTATTAAAGTACTTC
CDR3aa: CASSSTKLLKYF

abundance: few
j_gene: TRBJ1-5
d_gene: NA
v_gene: TRBV28
CDR3nt: TGTGCCACCGGGAGCAATCAGCCCCAGCATTTT
CDR3aa: CATGSNQPQHF

abundance: NA
j_gene: TRBJ1-1
d_gene: TRBD1
v_gene: TRBV7-3
CDR3nt: TGTGCCAGCAGCTTAAACCCCCCCACAGGGGGTAACACTGAAGCTTTCTTT
CDR3aa: CASSLNPPTGGNTEAFF

abundance: NA
j_gene: TRBJ2-5
d_gene: TRBD1
v_gene: TRBV5-5
CDR3nt: TGTGCCAGCAGCGGATACGGGACAGCGACACAAGAGACCCAGTACTTC
CDR3aa: CASSGYGTATQETQYF

abundance: NA
j_gene: TRBJ2-2
d_gene: NA
v_gene: TRBV20-1
CDR3nt: TGCAGTGCTAGTGCCTCCGGGGCCGGGGAGCTGTTTTTT
CDR3aa: CSASASGAGELFF

abundance: NA
j_gene: TRBJ1-5
d_gene: NA
v_gene: TRBV4-2
CDR3nt: TGTGCCAGCAGCCTCGACCAGCCCCAGCATTTT
CDR3aa: CASSLDQPQHF

abundance: NA
j_gene: TRBJ1-1
d_gene: TRBD1
v_gene: TRBV19
CDR3nt: TGTGCCAGTAGTTATGACAGGGCACGGACTGAAGCTTTCTTT
CDR3aa: CASSYDRARTEAFF

abundance: NA
j_gene: TRBJ2-3
d_gene: NA
v_gene: TRBV5-1
CDR3nt: TGCGCCAGCATTCGTTCGGGGGCGCAGGGAGATACGCAGTATTTT
CDR3aa: CASIRSGAQGDTQYF

abundance: NA
j_gene: TRBJ1-1
d_gene: TRBD1
v_gene: TRBV7-9
CDR3nt: TGTGCCAGCAGCACCTGGACAGGAGAAAACACTGAAGCTTTCTTT
CDR3aa: CASSTWTGENTEAFF

abundance: NA
j_gene: TRBJ1-4
d_gene: NA
v_gene: TRBV30
CDR3nt: TGTGCCTGGAGTGGGCTCGAGGGGAATGAAAAACTGTTTTTT
CDR3aa: CAWSGLEGNEKLFF

abundance: NA
j_gene: TRBJ1-2
d_gene: NA
v_gene: TRBV28
CDR3nt: TGTGCCAGCAGTTTATCGGGCTATGGCTACACCTTC
CDR3aa: CASSLSGYGYTF

abundance: once
j_gene: TRBJ2-5
d_gene: TRBD2
v_gene: TRBV5-1
CDR3nt: TGCGCCAGCAGCTTCCAGCGGGGGGGCATGGAGACCCAGTACTTC
CDR3aa: CASSFQRGGMETQYF

abundance: few
j_gene: TRBJ2-2
d_gene: TRBD2
v_gene: TRBV11-3
CDR3nt: TGTGCCAGCAGCCGCACTAGCGATGGGACCGGGGAGCTGTTTTTT
CDR3aa: CASSRTSDGTGELFF